Listed below are T cell receptor beta chains from one sample, sequenced in a study of early T cells in non-severe SARS-CoV-2 infection. From the 5' RACE reads, TCRdb called clonotypes with MiXCR, one entry per CDR3 protein. The table records some 51,000 distinct CDR3 sequences, under 15% of them present only once. The source material was whole blood, sampled at baseline. These receptors were collected from an adult who was a healthcare worker with PCR-confirmed SARS-CoV-2 infection or an uninfected control (not recorded which). CDR3s include the opening cysteine and the closing phenylalanine or tryptophan. The D gene is left open where the match is weak. Not all rows give a size; the values are once, few, many and, for expanded clones, a class.

d_gene: .
v_gene: TRBV7-9
abundance: .
j_gene: TRBJ1-1
CDR3aa: CASSPEGDTEAFF
CDR3nt: TGTGCCAGCAGCCCGGAGGGGGATACTGAAGCTTTCTTT

d_gene: .
v_gene: TRBV7-8
abundance: many
j_gene: TRBJ2-1
CDR3aa: CASSLGGETTYNEQFF
CDR3nt: TGTGCCAGCAGCTTAGGTGGCGAGACCACCTACAATGAGCAGTTCTTC

d_gene: .
v_gene: TRBV29-1
abundance: few
j_gene: TRBJ1-4
CDR3aa: CSALHAGDEKLFF
CDR3nt: TGCAGCGCCCTCCACGCAGGGGATGAAAAACTGTTTTTT

d_gene: .
v_gene: TRBV12-3/TRBV12-4
abundance: many
j_gene: TRBJ2-3
CDR3aa: CASSRMFRTVSPTDTQYF
CDR3nt: TGTGCCAGCAGTAGGATGTTCCGGACAGTGTCTCCCACAGATACGCAGTATTTT

d_gene: TRBD1
v_gene: TRBV5-5
abundance: many
j_gene: TRBJ1-5
CDR3aa: CASSLGQGVGQPQHF
CDR3nt: TGTGCCAGCAGCCTGGGACAGGGGGTAGGTCAGCCCCAGCATTTT

d_gene: .
v_gene: TRBV24-1
abundance: many
j_gene: TRBJ2-5
CDR3aa: CATSPGGQETQYF
CDR3nt: TGTGCCACAAGCCCCGGGGGCCAAGAGACCCAGTACTTC

d_gene: .
v_gene: TRBV11-2
abundance: few
j_gene: TRBJ2-7
CDR3aa: CASSLGWGATGHEQYF
CDR3nt: TGTGCCAGCAGCTTAGGCTGGGGCGCGACGGGCCACGAGCAGTACTTC

d_gene: .
v_gene: TRBV7-9
abundance: few
j_gene: TRBJ2-3
CDR3aa: CASSHSLLTADTQYF
CDR3nt: TGTGCCAGCAGTCATTCACTGCTTACAGCAGATACGCAGTATTTT

d_gene: .
v_gene: TRBV5-1
abundance: few
j_gene: TRBJ2-3
CDR3aa: CASSLGGQGSADTQYF
CDR3nt: TGCGCCAGCAGCTTGGGGGGTCAGGGATCCGCAGATACGCAGTATTTT

d_gene: TRBD1
v_gene: TRBV29-1
abundance: .
j_gene: TRBJ2-6
CDR3aa: CSARQGISGANVLTF
CDR3nt: TGCAGCGCTCGACAGGGAATCTCTGGGGCCAACGTCCTGACTTTC

d_gene: .
v_gene: TRBV20-1
abundance: .
j_gene: TRBJ2-1
CDR3aa: CNPVSGNEQFF
CDR3nt: TGCAATCCGGTTAGCGGCAATGAGCAGTTCTTC

d_gene: .
v_gene: TRBV2
abundance: few
j_gene: TRBJ2-7
CDR3aa: CASSPLGTGYEQYF
CDR3nt: TGTGCCAGCAGTCCCCTTGGGACGGGCTACGAGCAGTACTTC

d_gene: TRBD1
v_gene: TRBV24-1
abundance: .
j_gene: TRBJ1-5
CDR3aa: CATSDSRQGRQPQHF
CDR3nt: TGTGCCACCAGTGATTCCCGACAGGGGAGACAGCCCCAGCATTTT

d_gene: TRBD2
v_gene: TRBV20-1
abundance: .
j_gene: TRBJ2-1
CDR3aa: CSAREAGGNEQFF
CDR3nt: TGCAGTGCTAGAGAAGCGGGGGGCAATGAGCAGTTCTTC

d_gene: .
v_gene: TRBV20-1
abundance: .
j_gene: TRBJ2-7
CDR3aa: CSAEGGSGSYEQYF
CDR3nt: TGCAGTGCCGAGGGGGGGAGTGGATCCTACGAGCAGTACTTC

d_gene: .
v_gene: TRBV6-5
abundance: few
j_gene: TRBJ1-2
CDR3aa: CASSATDSLYGYTF
CDR3nt: TGTGCCAGCAGTGCGACCGACAGCCTCTATGGCTACACCTTC

d_gene: TRBD1
v_gene: TRBV7-2
abundance: .
j_gene: TRBJ1-3
CDR3aa: CASSLVRTGGNTIYF
CDR3nt: TGTGCCAGCAGCTTAGTCCGGACAGGGGGAAACACCATATATTTT

d_gene: TRBD1
v_gene: TRBV2
abundance: .
j_gene: TRBJ2-7
CDR3aa: CASRRTGVGEQYF
CDR3nt: TGTGCCAGCAGGAGAACAGGGGTGGGCGAGCAGTACTTC

d_gene: .
v_gene: TRBV21-1
abundance: .
j_gene: TRBJ1-5
CDR3aa: CASSVRGRNQPQHF
CDR3nt: TGTGCCAGCAGTGTCCGGGGGAGGAATCAGCCCCAGCATTTT

d_gene: .
v_gene: TRBV1
abundance: .
j_gene: TRBJ2-1
CDR3aa: CTSRRRQGKVNEQFF
CDR3nt: TGCACCAGCAGGCGTAGACAGGGAAAAGTCAATGAGCAGTTCTTC

d_gene: .
v_gene: TRBV18
abundance: many
j_gene: TRBJ2-7
CDR3aa: CASSPNTGDGAYEQYF
CDR3nt: TGTGCCAGCTCACCGAACACTGGGGACGGCGCCTACGAGCAGTACTTC

d_gene: .
v_gene: TRBV5-1
abundance: .
j_gene: TRBJ2-3
CDR3aa: CASSLLDAGTDTQYF
CDR3nt: TGCGCCAGCAGCTTGTTGGACGCGGGCACAGATACGCAGTATTTT

d_gene: TRBD1
v_gene: TRBV28
abundance: .
j_gene: TRBJ2-7
CDR3aa: CASSAGTGGNEQYF
CDR3nt: TGTGCCAGCAGTGCCGGGACAGGGGGCAACGAGCAGTACTTC

d_gene: TRBD2
v_gene: TRBV12-3/TRBV12-4
abundance: many
j_gene: TRBJ2-7
CDR3aa: CASSLYGRLAGGHEQYF
CDR3nt: TGTGCCAGCAGTTTATATGGGCGACTAGCGGGGGGGCACGAGCAGTACTTC

d_gene: .
v_gene: TRBV27
abundance: many
j_gene: TRBJ2-1
CDR3aa: CASRSYNEQFF
CDR3nt: TGTGCCAGCCGGTCCTACAATGAGCAGTTCTTC